This T cell receptor (beta chain) was recovered during a study of blood T cell repertoires in COVID-19. Study in general: Specimens from acute and convalescent COVID-19 originated in the United States, Italy and Spain. PBMCs, B-cell-depleted T cells, or T cells were the source of the cDNA or gDNA that made up the material.

Per the authors' pipeline: For nucleated cells, counts were estimated from reference gene primer amplification. Profiled with immunoSEQ multiplex PCR; TCRdb holds only in-frame clones, not every one. D and trimming come from the DNA, and the V and J calls and clone size come from that table. In the table there are just over 80,000 clones, 81% of which are singletons. CDR3 length: 13 residues. Germline V gives CDR1 SGHTA, CDR2 FQGTGA. With 5 bases clipped from V and 3 bases from J, the junction kept 3 bases outside the gene matches. The sample comprised peripheral blood. The TCR was taken from a man older than 75 with acute or convalescent COVID-19. The rearrangement joins TRBV7-3 to TRBJ2-5; 7 positions match TRBD1. Written as DNA, the CDR3 is TGTGCCAGCAGCACCGACAGGGAAGAGACCCAGTACTTC. It is translated as CASSTDREETQYF.